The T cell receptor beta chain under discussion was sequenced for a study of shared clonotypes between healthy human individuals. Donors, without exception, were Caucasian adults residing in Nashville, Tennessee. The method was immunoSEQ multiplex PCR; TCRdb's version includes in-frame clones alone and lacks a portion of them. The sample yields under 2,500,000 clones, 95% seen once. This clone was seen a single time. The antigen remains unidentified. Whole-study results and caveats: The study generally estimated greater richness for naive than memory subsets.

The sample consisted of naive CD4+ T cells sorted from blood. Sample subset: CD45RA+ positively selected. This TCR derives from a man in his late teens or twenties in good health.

CDR3 in amino acids: CASSSGGDTQYF. CDR3 coding DNA: TGTGCCAGCAGCTCGGGGGGAGATACGCAGTATTTT. The chain employs TRBV7-9 and TRBJ2-3, with 7 bases matching TRBD2. This CDR3 comprises 12 residues. Per germline, CDR1 SEHNR and CDR2 FQNEAQ (reference sequence). The V segment lost 4 bases and the J segment 5 bases; nucleotides outside the gene matches: 0.